A selection of T cell receptor beta chains follows, all from one sample in a study of post-analysis software for immune sequencing data. TCRdb ran MiXCR on the PCR reads and lists one entry per CDR3 protein. The sample consists of fewer than 850,000 distinct CDR3 sequences, about 45% of them appearing once. Sequencing was performed on blood. These receptors came from a girl aged 10 to 17 with multiple sclerosis. Each CDR3 is given with its conserved first and last residue. The D gene is left open where the match is weak. Clone size is not always given. Where it is, it says once, few, many or a class for expanded clones.

J gene,clone size,V gene,D gene,CDR3 DNA,CDR3 protein
TRBJ1-5,NA,TRBV6-2/TRBV6-3,NA,TGTGCCAGCAGTTACTCGATCGGGGAGAGAAGCTATCAGCCCCAGCATTTT,CASSYSIGERSYQPQHF
TRBJ2-7,few,TRBV27,NA,TGTGCCAGCAGACTCCATGACGGGGAATGGTACTTC,CASRLHDGEWYF
TRBJ2-1,few,TRBV7-2,TRBD2,TGTGCCAGCAGCCACTATACGGGGGGAGGAGGTGAGCAGTTCTTC,CASSHYTGGGGEQFF
TRBJ2-5,NA,TRBV3-1,NA,TGTGCCAGCAGCCGAGGTAGACTCGATTTGTGGGAGCAGTACTTC,CASSRGRLDLWEQYF
TRBJ2-5,NA,TRBV7-6,NA,TGTGCCAGCAGCCCGCCGGGGCGGAAGCAGTACTTC,CASSPPGRKQYF
TRBJ2-5,NA,TRBV21-1,NA,TGTGCCAGCAGCAAAGCGAGGCGGGAGCGAGAGACCCAGTACTTC,CASSKARRERETQYF
TRBJ1-2,few,TRBV20-1,NA,TGCAGTGCCCCCAGGGGTAACTATGGCTACACCTTC,CSAPRGNYGYTF
TRBJ2-7,NA,TRBV24-1,NA,TGTGCCACCGGGCCATGCGGGCCCCTTGAGCAGTACTTC,CATGPCGPLEQYF
TRBJ2-7,few,TRBV28,NA,TGTGCCAGCAGTTTATTACAAGACGCCTACGAGCAGTACTTC,CASSLLQDAYEQYF
TRBJ1-5,NA,TRBV20-1,NA,TGCAGTGCTTCGACAAACCAACACATGGGCAATCAGCCCCAGCATTTT,CSASTNQHMGNQPQHF
TRBJ2-7,NA,TRBV5-6,NA,TGTGCCAGCAGCTTTCATTACAGGGTAGGTTTCGACGAGCAGTACTTC,CASSFHYRVGFDEQYF
TRBJ2-7,NA,TRBV29-1,NA,TGCAGCGTGACGCGGAGCTCCTACGAGCAGTACTTC,CSVTRSSYEQYF
TRBJ2-7,few,TRBV27,NA,TGTGCCAGCAGTTTATTTGCCACCTACGAGCAGTACTTC,CASSLFATYEQYF
TRBJ2-7,NA,TRBV20-1,TRBD2,TGCAGTGCTAGCGGGAGGGCCGGGGCATACGAGCAGTACTTC,CSASGRAGAYEQYF
TRBJ2-1,NA,TRBV24-1,TRBD2,TGTGCCACCAGTGACACAACTAGCGGAACCTACAATGAGCAGTTCTTC,CATSDTTSGTYNEQFF
TRBJ2-1,few,TRBV20-1,TRBD2,TGCAGTGCTGATCAGTTTGGGACTAGCGGGAGGCCCTCCTATAATGAGCAGTTCTTC,CSADQFGTSGRPSYNEQFF
TRBJ2-7,NA,TRBV4-1,TRBD1,TGCGCCAGCAGCCAAGGAATGCCGGGACAGGGGAACTACGAGCAGTACTTC,CASSQGMPGQGNYEQYF
TRBJ2-3,NA,TRBV5-1,NA,TGCGCCAGCAGCTTGGGATCGGGAGCGGCCACAGATACGCAGTATTTT,CASSLGSGAATDTQYF
TRBJ2-5,NA,TRBV7-8,TRBD2,TGTGCCAGCAGTCGCGTGAAGGGAGGGCCCCAAGAGACCCAGTACTTC,CASSRVKGGPQETQYF
TRBJ2-3,NA,TRBV28,TRBD1,TGTGCCAGCAGTTTGGGACAGGGGGCGCGAGATACGCAGTATTTT,CASSLGQGARDTQYF
TRBJ2-1,NA,TRBV7-9,TRBD2,TGTGCCAGCAGCCCGAGCGGGGCAAGGCACAATGAGCAGTTCTTC,CASSPSGARHNEQFF
TRBJ1-1,few,TRBV20-1,NA,TGCAGTGCTAGCGTCGGGGCAAACACTGAAGCTTTCTTT,CSASVGANTEAFF
TRBJ2-7,few,TRBV20-1,TRBD1,TGCAGTGCCCCGGACAGGGCGGGAAACTACGAGCAGTACTTC,CSAPDRAGNYEQYF
TRBJ2-1,NA,TRBV7-3,NA,TGTGCCAGCAGCTTATCCCCCGTTAACTGGAGGAATGAGCAGTTCTTC,CASSLSPVNWRNEQFF
TRBJ2-5,NA,TRBV12-3/TRBV12-4,TRBD1,TGTGCCAGCACCTTCGGGACAGGGGGCGTTGAGACCCAGTACTTC,CASTFGTGGVETQYF
TRBJ1-4,NA,TRBV12-3/TRBV12-4,TRBD1,TGTGCCAGCAGTTTAGTGGGACAGGGTGGAGATGAAAAACTGTTTTTT,CASSLVGQGGDEKLFF
TRBJ1-5,NA,TRBV3-1,NA,TGTGCCAGCAGCCAAGGAGCAGGGTATCAGCCCCAGCATTTT,CASSQGAGYQPQHF
TRBJ2-3,NA,TRBV13,TRBD2,TGTGCCAGCAGCTTAGGTCTAGCGGGACCTTTACCCACAGATACGCAGTATTTT,CASSLGLAGPLPTDTQYF
TRBJ2-3,NA,TRBV6-2/TRBV6-3,NA,TGTGCCAGCAGGATGGTGGATACGCAGTATTTT,CASRMVDTQYF
TRBJ2-5,many,TRBV7-2,NA,TGTGCCAGCAGCTTAGATCCGGGGAGGGAGACCCAGTACTTC,CASSLDPGRETQYF
TRBJ2-5,many,TRBV6-5,TRBD1,TGTGCCAGCAGTTACTCGGAAGGACAGGGTGGAGAGACCCAGTACTTC,CASSYSEGQGGETQYF
TRBJ1-5,NA,TRBV6-2/TRBV6-3,NA,TGTGCCAGCGCTCAGGGGAGCAATCAGCCCCAGCATTTT,CASAQGSNQPQHF
TRBJ2-3,NA,TRBV7-8,NA,TGTGCCAGCAGCCTAGGGGGGGATAGCCGGATAGATACGCAGTATTTT,CASSLGGDSRIDTQYF